This T cell receptor beta chain was captured in a study of T cells in Graves' hyperthyroidism and ophthalmopathy. There were TCR beta CDR3 regions amplified from RNA transcripts. HTBI primers were employed in a first-round RT-PCR of the TCR CDR3. In TCRdb, the multiplex PCR reads were re-called with MiXCR into one record per CDR3 protein. Of 450,000 to 600,000 distinct CDR3 sequences in the sample, 13% to 15% were seen once. The clonotype was recovered from a woman in her forties with Graves' hyperthyroidism. Sequences were obtained from blood.

The CDR3 DNA is TGTGCCAGCAGCTTAGAGCCTTTGGCGGGAGCGTCCGGGACCCAGTACTTC. It codes for CASSLEPLAGASGTQYF. J is TRBJ2-5 and V is TRBV7-2, with 7 positions matching TRBD2. This CDR3 comprises 17 residues. Trimming took 1 base from V and 7 from J; bases not matched to a gene: 15. CDR1 SGHTA and CDR2 FQGNSA come from the germline V gene.